A selection of T cell receptor beta chains follows, all from one sample in a study of blood T cells in healthy people across ages. TCRdb analysed the 5' RACE reads with MiXCR anew, one entry per CDR3 protein. In the table there are around 1,900,000 distinct CDR3 sequences, 30% to 40% of which are singletons. The sequencing sample was made of blood. These receptors all stem from a human donor in good health. Each CDR3 is given with its conserved first and last residue. Each record gives: clone size, D gene, V gene, J gene, CDR3 protein, CDR3 DNA. A D gene is named only where the DNA matches it firmly. A row's size may be missing; if present it is once, few, many or a size class.

clone size: few
D gene: NA
V gene: TRBV27
J gene: TRBJ2-1
CDR3 protein: CASSLSPLDRVYNEQFF
CDR3 DNA: TGTGCCAGCAGTTTATCTCCTTTGGACAGAGTTTACAATGAGCAGTTCTTC

clone size: once
D gene: TRBD2
V gene: TRBV12-3/TRBV12-4
J gene: TRBJ2-3
CDR3 protein: CASSLTKLAELTDTQYF
CDR3 DNA: TGTGCCAGCAGTTTAACCAAGCTAGCGGAACTTACAGATACGCAGTATTTT

clone size: NA
D gene: NA
V gene: TRBV28
J gene: TRBJ1-6
CDR3 protein: CASSLLSDSYNSPLHF
CDR3 DNA: TGTGCCAGCAGTTTATTGTCGGACTCCTATAATTCACCCCTCCACTTT

clone size: few
D gene: NA
V gene: TRBV4-1
J gene: TRBJ2-4
CDR3 protein: CASSSGTSENIQYF
CDR3 DNA: TGCGCCAGCAGCTCCGGGACATCGGAAAACATTCAGTACTTC

clone size: NA
D gene: TRBD1
V gene: TRBV5-1
J gene: TRBJ1-2
CDR3 protein: CASSEDPGQSYGYTF
CDR3 DNA: TGCGCCAGCAGCGAAGATCCGGGACAGTCGTATGGCTACACCTTC

clone size: NA
D gene: NA
V gene: TRBV7-2
J gene: TRBJ1-2
CDR3 protein: CASRSDLGTVLMYGYTF
CDR3 DNA: TGTGCCAGCAGGTCAGATTTGGGAACAGTTCTGATGTATGGCTACACCTTC

clone size: NA
D gene: TRBD2
V gene: TRBV29-1
J gene: TRBJ2-1
CDR3 protein: CSVVLAGHNEQFF
CDR3 DNA: TGCAGCGTTGTGCTAGCGGGGCATAATGAGCAGTTCTTC

clone size: few
D gene: NA
V gene: TRBV20-1
J gene: TRBJ2-3
CDR3 protein: CSARDSGGPNTDTQYF
CDR3 DNA: TGCAGTGCTAGAGATAGTGGGGGACCAAACACAGATACGCAGTATTTT

clone size: few
D gene: NA
V gene: TRBV29-1
J gene: TRBJ2-5
CDR3 protein: CSVEVAGSALETQYF
CDR3 DNA: TGCAGCGTTGAGGTGGCAGGGTCTGCCCTGGAGACCCAGTACTTC

clone size: NA
D gene: TRBD2
V gene: TRBV5-4
J gene: TRBJ2-7
CDR3 protein: CASGSGGASYEQYF
CDR3 DNA: TGTGCCAGCGGCAGCGGGGGGGCTTCCTACGAGCAGTACTTC

clone size: once
D gene: TRBD2
V gene: TRBV3-1
J gene: TRBJ2-5
CDR3 protein: CASSQEWTSAEQYF
CDR3 DNA: TGTGCCAGCAGCCAGGAATGGACTAGCGCAGAGCAGTACTTC